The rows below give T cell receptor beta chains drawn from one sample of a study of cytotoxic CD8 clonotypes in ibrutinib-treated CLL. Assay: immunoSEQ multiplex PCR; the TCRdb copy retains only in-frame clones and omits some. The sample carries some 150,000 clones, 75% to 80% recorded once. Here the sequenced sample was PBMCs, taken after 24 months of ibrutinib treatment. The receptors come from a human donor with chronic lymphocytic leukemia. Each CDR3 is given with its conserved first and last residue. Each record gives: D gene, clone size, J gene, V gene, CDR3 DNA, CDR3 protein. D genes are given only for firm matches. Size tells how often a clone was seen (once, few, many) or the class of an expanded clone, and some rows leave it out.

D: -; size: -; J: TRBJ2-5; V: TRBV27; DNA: TGTGCCAGCAGTTCCCTCCTAAGTGAGACCCAGTACTTC; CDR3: CASSSLLSETQYF
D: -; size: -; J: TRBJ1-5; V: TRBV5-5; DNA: TGTGCCAGCAGCTTGGGCGGGAACATATTCAATCAGCCCCAGCATTTT; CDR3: CASSLGGNIFNQPQHF
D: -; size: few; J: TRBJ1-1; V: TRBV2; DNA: TGTGCCAGCCGGGTGGGTACTGAAGCTTTCTTT; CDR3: CASRVGTEAFF
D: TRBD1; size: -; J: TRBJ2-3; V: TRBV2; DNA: TGTGCCAGCAGCAGACAGGGCGCTAGCACAGATACGCAGTATTTT; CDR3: CASSRQGASTDTQYF
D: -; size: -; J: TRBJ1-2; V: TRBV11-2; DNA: TGTGCCAGCAGCTTAGATGCCGGGATTGGCTACACCTTC; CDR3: CASSLDAGIGYTF
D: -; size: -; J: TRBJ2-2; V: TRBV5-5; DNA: TGTGCCAGCAGCCCGGGACCCACCGGGGAGCTGTTTTTT; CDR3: CASSPGPTGELFF
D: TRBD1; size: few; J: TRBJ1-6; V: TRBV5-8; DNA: TGTGCCAGCAGCTGGACCCGGGACAGCAATTCACCCCTCCACTTT; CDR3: CASSWTRDSNSPLHF
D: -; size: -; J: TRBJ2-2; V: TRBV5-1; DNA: TGCGCCAGCAGCCTTCTCGCGGGGACCGGGGAGCTGTTTTTT; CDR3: CASSLLAGTGELFF
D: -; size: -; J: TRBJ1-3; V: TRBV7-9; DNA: TGTGCCAGCAGCTTAGCGTTGGGAAACACCATATATTTT; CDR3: CASSLALGNTIYF
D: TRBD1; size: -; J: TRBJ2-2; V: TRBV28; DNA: TGTGCCAGCACCCTGGGACAGGGGGCGAGGACCGGGGAGCTGTTTTTT; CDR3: CASTLGQGARTGELFF
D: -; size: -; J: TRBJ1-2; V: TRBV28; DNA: TGTGCCAGCAGTTTGGCGGGGGCTGGTGGCTACACCTTC; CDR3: CASSLAGAGGYTF
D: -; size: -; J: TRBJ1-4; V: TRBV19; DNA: TGTGCCAGTATGGACAGAGGGAATGAAAAACTGTTTTTT; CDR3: CASMDRGNEKLFF
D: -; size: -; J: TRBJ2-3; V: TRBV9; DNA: TGTGCCAGCAGCGCCCATCGCGCCTTGGGCACAGATACGCAGTATTTT; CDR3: CASSAHRALGTDTQYF
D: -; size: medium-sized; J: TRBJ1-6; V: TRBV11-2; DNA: TGTGCCAGCAGCACCGACAGCAGTAATTCACCCCTCCACTTT; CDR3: CASSTDSSNSPLHF
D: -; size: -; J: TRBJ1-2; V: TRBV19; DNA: TGTGCCACAGGAGGGGGACGCTATGGCTACACCTTC; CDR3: CATGGGRYGYTF
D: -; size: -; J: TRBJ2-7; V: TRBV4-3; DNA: TGCGCCAGCAGCCCCCTGGGGAAGCGCGGTTACGAGCAGTACTTC; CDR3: CASSPLGKRGYEQYF
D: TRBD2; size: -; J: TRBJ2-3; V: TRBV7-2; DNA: TGTGCCAGCACCCAAAGCGGGGGGCCCCCAGATACGCAGTATTTT; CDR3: CASTQSGGPPDTQYF
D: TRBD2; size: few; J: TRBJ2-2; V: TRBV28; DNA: TGTGCCAGCAGTTTTCGGGCGGGGGGTCACACCGGGGAGCTGTTTTTT; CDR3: CASSFRAGGHTGELFF
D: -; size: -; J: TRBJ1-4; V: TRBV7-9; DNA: TGTGCCAGCAGAGGACCCAATAATGAAAAACTGTTTTTT; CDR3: CASRGPNNEKLFF
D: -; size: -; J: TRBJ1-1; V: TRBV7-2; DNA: TGTGCCAGCAGCTTTGAACCCATGAACACTGAAGCTTTCTTT; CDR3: CASSFEPMNTEAFF
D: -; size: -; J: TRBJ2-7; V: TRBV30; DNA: TGTGCCTGGAGTGTACGGGGCCAGGGTCACTACTTC; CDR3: CAWSVRGQGHYF
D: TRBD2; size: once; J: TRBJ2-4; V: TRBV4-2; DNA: TGTGCCAGCAGCCCTCAGGAGGGGCGGGGGGACATTCAGTACTTC; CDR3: CASSPQEGRGDIQYF
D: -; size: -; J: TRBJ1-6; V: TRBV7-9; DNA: TGTGCCAGCAGCTTATCAGCAAATTCACCCCTCCACTTT; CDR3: CASSLSANSPLHF
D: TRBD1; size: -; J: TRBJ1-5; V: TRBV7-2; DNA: TGTGCCAGCAGCCCAACAGGGGGGAATCAGCCCCAGCATTTT; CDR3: CASSPTGGNQPQHF
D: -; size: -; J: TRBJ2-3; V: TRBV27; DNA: TGTGCCAGCAGTCCACCGGGACACCCTCTGGGGTTT; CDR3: CASSPPGHPLGF
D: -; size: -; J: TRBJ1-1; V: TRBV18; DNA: TGTGCCAGCTCACCGAGCGCGCTGAACACTGAAGCTTTCTTT; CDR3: CASSPSALNTEAFF
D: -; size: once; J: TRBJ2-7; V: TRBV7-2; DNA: TGTGCCAGCAGCCCCCACAGGGACCTCTACGAGCAGTACTTC; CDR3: CASSPHRDLYEQYF
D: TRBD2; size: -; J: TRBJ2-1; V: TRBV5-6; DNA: TGTGCCAGCAGCCCGGGACTAGCGGGAGTCAATGAGCAGTTCTTC; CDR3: CASSPGLAGVNEQFF
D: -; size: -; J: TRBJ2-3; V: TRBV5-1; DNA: TGCGCCAGCAGCTTGGGGCAGACAGATACGCAGTATTTT; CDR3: CASSLGQTDTQYF
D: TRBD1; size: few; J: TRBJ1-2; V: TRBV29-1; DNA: TGCAGCGTCGCCCGGACAGGGGAGGGATATGGCTACACCTTC; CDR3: CSVARTGEGYGYTF
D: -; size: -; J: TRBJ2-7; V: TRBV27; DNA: TGTGCCAGCAGTTTATGGGGCGGCCCTACCTACGAGCAGTACTTC; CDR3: CASSLWGGPTYEQYF
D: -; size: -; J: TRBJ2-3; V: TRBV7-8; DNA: TGTGCCAGCAGCTGGGGGCGCACAGATACGCAGTATTTT; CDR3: CASSWGRTDTQYF
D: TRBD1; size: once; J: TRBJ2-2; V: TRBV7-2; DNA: TGTGCCAGCAGCTTCTCCGGGACAGGGGGCTCGTTCGGGGAGCTGTTTTTT; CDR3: CASSFSGTGGSFGELFF
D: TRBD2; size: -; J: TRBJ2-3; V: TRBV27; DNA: TGTGCCAGCAGTTCGGCACTAGCGGGAAAGGATACGCAGTATTTT; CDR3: CASSSALAGKDTQYF
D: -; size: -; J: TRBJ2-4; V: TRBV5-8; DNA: TGTGCCAGCAGCTTGGGGACAGCCAAAAACATTCAGTACTTC; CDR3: CASSLGTAKNIQYF
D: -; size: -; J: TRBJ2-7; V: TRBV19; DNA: TGTGCCAGTAGTTTCGTCCGGGGGCTGGGGGAGCAGTACTTC; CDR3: CASSFVRGLGEQYF
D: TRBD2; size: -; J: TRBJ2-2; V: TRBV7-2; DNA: TGTGCCAGCAGCCCGGGACTAGCGGGAGCAACCGGGGAGCTGTTTTTT; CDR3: CASSPGLAGATGELFF
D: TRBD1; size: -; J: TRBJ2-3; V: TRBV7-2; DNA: TGTGCCAGCAGCTACAGACAGGGGGGCACAGATACGCAGTATTTT; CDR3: CASSYRQGGTDTQYF
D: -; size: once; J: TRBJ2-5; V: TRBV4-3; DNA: TGCGCCAGCAGCCAGGGGCCTCGGGGGGAGACCCAGTACTTC; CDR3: CASSQGPRGETQYF
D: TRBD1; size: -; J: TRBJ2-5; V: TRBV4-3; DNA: TGCGCCAGCAGCCAGGGGGTAAACTGGGGACAGGAAGAGACCCAGTACTTC; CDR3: CASSQGVNWGQEETQYF
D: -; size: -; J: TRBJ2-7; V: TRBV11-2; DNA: TGTGCCAGCAGCTTAGGCATAGACAGCCCCATCTACGAGCAGTACTTC; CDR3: CASSLGIDSPIYEQYF
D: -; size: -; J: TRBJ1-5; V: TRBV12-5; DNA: TGTGCTAGTGGTTTGGCAGGGCCAGATCAGCCCCAGCATTTT; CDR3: CASGLAGPDQPQHF
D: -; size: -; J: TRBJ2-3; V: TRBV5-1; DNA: TGCGCCAGCAGCTTGGGGGGCACCACAGATACGCAGTATTTT; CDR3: CASSLGGTTDTQYF
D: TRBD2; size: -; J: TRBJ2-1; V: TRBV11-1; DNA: TGTGCCAGCAGCTCGGGACTAGCAGCCTACAATGAGCAGTTCTTC; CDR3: CASSSGLAAYNEQFF
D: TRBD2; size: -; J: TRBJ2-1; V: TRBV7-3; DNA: TGTGCCAGCAGCTTAGCGGGGAGGGCCTTAGATGAGCAGTTCTTC; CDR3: CASSLAGRALDEQFF
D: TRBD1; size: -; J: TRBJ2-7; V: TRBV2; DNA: TGTGCCAGCAGGGTAGACAGGGACTACGAGCAGTACTTC; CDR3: CASRVDRDYEQYF
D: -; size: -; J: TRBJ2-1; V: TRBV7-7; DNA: TGTGCTAGCAGCTTAGGGCGTGACAATGAGCAGTTCTTC; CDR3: CASSLGRDNEQFF
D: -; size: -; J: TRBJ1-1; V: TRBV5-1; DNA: TGCGCCAGCAAAGGGACTAACACTGAAGCTTTCTTT; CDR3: CASKGTNTEAFF
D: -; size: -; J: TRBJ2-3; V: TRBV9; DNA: TGTGCCAGCAGCCCGCAAGTAGCAGATACGCAGTATTTT; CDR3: CASSPQVADTQYF
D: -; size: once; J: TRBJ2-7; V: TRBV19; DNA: TGTGCCAGTAGTATAGCTCCCACCTACGAGCAGTACTTC; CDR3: CASSIAPTYEQYF
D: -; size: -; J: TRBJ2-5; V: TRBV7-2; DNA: TGTGCCAGCAGCTCGGGCAGGGCTCCCCAAGAGACCCAGTACTTC; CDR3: CASSSGRAPQETQYF
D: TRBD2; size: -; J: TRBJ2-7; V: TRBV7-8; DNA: TGTGCCAGCAGCTTTCGGGCGGGAGTCTACGAGCAGTACTTC; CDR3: CASSFRAGVYEQYF
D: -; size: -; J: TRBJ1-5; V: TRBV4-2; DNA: TGTGCCAGCAGCCAAGATGGACCTTCTCAGCCCCAGCATTTT; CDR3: CASSQDGPSQPQHF
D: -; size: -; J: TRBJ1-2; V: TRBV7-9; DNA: TGTGCCAGCCGGGGCTCCGGGACTAACTATGGCTACACCTTC; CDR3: CASRGSGTNYGYTF
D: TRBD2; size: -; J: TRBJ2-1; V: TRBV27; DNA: TGTGCCAGCAGCCCCAGACTAGCGGGGACCATATACAATGAGCAGTTCTTC; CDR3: CASSPRLAGTIYNEQFF
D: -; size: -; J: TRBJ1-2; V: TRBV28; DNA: TGTGCCAGCAGTTTATCCCCGGAGGGCCATGGCTACACCTTC; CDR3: CASSLSPEGHGYTF
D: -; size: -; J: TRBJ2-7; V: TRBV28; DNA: TGTGCCAGCACTCCCCCAGCATTCCGCTCCTACGAGCAGTACTTC; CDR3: CASTPPAFRSYEQYF